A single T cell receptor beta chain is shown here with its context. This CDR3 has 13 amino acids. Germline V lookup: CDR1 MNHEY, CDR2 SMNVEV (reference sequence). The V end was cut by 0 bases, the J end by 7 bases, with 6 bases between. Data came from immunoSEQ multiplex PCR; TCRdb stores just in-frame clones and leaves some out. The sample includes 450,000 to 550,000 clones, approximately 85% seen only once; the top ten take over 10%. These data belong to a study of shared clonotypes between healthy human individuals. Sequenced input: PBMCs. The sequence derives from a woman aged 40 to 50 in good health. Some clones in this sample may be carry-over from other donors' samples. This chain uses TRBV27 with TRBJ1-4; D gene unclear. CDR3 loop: CASSLSNVEKLFF. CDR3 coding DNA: TGTGCCAGCAGTTTATCGAATGTTGAAAAACTGTTTTTT.